This TCR beta chain was captured in a study of post-analysis software for immune sequencing data. Findings of the study overall: For normalized Chao1 diversity, multiple sclerosis patients scored significantly lower than controls did. Higher frequency in patients than in controls was seen for about five TRBV segments, with TRBV5-6, TRBV5-1 and TRBV20-1 among them. F-measure co-clustering was strong for batch-matched samples.

Trimming pared 0 bases from V and 4 bases from J, leaving 9 bases between. Germline CDR1 is MNHEY and CDR2 is SVGAGI. This CDR3 spans 14 amino acids. In this sample, this clonotype turned up once. Antigen specificity is unknown. The authors incorporated unique molecular identifiers into the TCR beta cDNA libraries. When roughly 0.9 to 10 million T cells were used, they gave 500,000 or so cDNA molecules. Using its own MiXCR run on the PCR reads, TCRdb lists one record per CDR3 protein. The table lists hundreds of thousands of distinct CDR3 sequences, 55% to 70% of them singletons. The source material was blood. The rearrangement joins TRBV6-5 to TRBJ1-2; no definite D call. This sequence originates from a girl between 2 and 10 years old with multiple sclerosis. CDR3 coding DNA: TGTGCCAGCAGTTACTCACTACAAATCTATGGCTACACCTTC. As protein: CASSYSLQIYGYTF.